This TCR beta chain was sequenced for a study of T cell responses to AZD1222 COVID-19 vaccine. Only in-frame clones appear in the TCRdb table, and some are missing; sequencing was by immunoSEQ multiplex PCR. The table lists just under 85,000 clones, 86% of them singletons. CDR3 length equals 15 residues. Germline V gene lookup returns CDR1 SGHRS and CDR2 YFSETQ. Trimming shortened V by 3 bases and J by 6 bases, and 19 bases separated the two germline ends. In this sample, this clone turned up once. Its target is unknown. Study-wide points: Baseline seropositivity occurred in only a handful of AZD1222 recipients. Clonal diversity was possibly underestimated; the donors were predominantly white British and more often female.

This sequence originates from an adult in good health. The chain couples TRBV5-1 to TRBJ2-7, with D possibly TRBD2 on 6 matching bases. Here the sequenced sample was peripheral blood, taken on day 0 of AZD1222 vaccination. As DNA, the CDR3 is TGCGCCAGCAGCTCCGGGACTGGCGGGGAGAGCGAGCAGTACTTC. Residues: CASSSGTGGESEQYF. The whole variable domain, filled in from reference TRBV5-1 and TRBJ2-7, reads KAGVTQTPRYLIKTRGQQVTLSCSPISGHRSVSWYQQTPGQGLQFLFEYFSETQRNKGNFPGRFSGRQFSNSRSEMNVSTLELGDSALYLCASSSGTGGESEQYFGPGTRLTVT.